This T cell receptor beta chain was profiled in a study of T cell responses to AZD1222 COVID-19 vaccine. Study outcomes and limitations: Repertoires were collected only later (after the peak T cell response had occurred). The span of vaccine-associated CD4 TCRs extended across spike, with dominance at 160-218 and 743-854. Receipt of two AZD1222 doses was followed by a rise in Spike-specific TCR breadth and depth.

The germline V and J ends were trimmed by 1 base and 7 bases, with 13 bases remaining between them. The CDR3 is 15 amino acids. Germline V lookup: CDR1 LNHDA, CDR2 SQIVND (reference sequence). Assay used: immunoSEQ multiplex PCR; TCRdb lists only in-frame clones, some missing. The sample carries over 130,000 clones, 85% to 90% recorded once. Investigators merged groups given second doses at roughly 4 or roughly 12 weeks. In this sample, this clone turned up once. No antigen is known for it. The receptor was isolated from an adult who received the AZD1222 COVID-19 vaccine. The chain carries TRBV19 and TRBJ1-4; D remains ambiguous. The source material was peripheral blood, sampled 28 days after the second AZD1222 dose. CDR3 sequence reads: CASSIVRGSGEKLFF. CDR3 DNA: TGTGCCAGTAGTATAGTCAGAGGGAGCGGTGAAAAACTGTTTTTT.